The 17 T cell receptor beta chains listed next were all sequenced from one sample in a study of blood T cell repertoires in COVID-19. Profiled with immunoSEQ multiplex PCR; TCRdb holds only in-frame clones, not every one. The sample comprises approximately 90,000 clones, 85% to 90% of which are singletons, and around 4.1% rests with the top ten. Sequencing was performed on peripheral blood. These receptor sequences come from a man aged 60-69 years with acute or convalescent COVID-19.

This chain joins TRBV5-1 and TRBJ2-7; a possible D gene is TRBD2 (5 bases). V lost 0 bases, J lost 3 bases, and 16 bases lay in between. This CDR3 region has 16 residues. Germline V gene sequence: CDR1 SGHRS, CDR2 YFSETQ. The CDR3 here is CASSLAPGNLHYEQYF. The CDR3 DNA follows: TGCGCCAGCAGCTTGGCGCCGGGAAACCTGCACTACGAGCAGTACTTC.

This chain's CDR3 is CASSYSGGGFTDTQYF. CDR3 nucleotides: TGTGCCAGCAGTTACTCGGGGGGGGGATTCACAGATACGCAGTATTTT. The chain has TRBV6-5 and TRBJ2-3; 7 bases are shared with TRBD2. V gave up 0 bases and J gave up 2 bases; unmatched junction bases: 5. This CDR3 contains 16 residues. Germline CDR1 and CDR2: MNHEY and SVGAGI.

V and J are TRBV28 and TRBJ1-5; 9 bases fit TRBD1. After removal of 4 bases from V and 0 bases from J, the junction contained 16 bases not matched to a gene. The CDR3 spans 20 residues. Germline V gives CDR1 MDHEN, CDR2 SYDVKM. The DNA of the CDR3 is TGTGCCAGCAGTTCCGAGACTCGGGGACAGGGATTGCGTAGCAATCAGCCCCAGCATTTT. The encoded protein is CASSSETRGQGLRSNQPQHF.

The gene calls are TRBV30 and TRBJ2-7; D is undetermined. The CDR3 spans 12 residues. The V and J ends lost 4 bases and 7 bases respectively, with 14 bases between them. Germline V gene sequence: CDR1 GTSNPN, CDR2 SVGIG (reference sequence). The CDR3 region is CAWTPSPREQYF. The CDR3 DNA sequence: TGTGCCTGGACCCCCAGTCCCCGTGAGCAGTACTTC.

This clone has ten or more counts. The genes are TRBV6-6 and TRBJ2-7; 11 bases are a match to TRBD1. The germline gives CDR1 MNHNY, CDR2 SVGAGI (reference sequence). The CDR3 is made up of 12 amino acids. CDR3 sequence: CVSGQGVYEQYF. Written as DNA, the CDR3 is TGTGTATCGGGACAGGGGGTCTACGAGCAGTACTTC.

This clone was seen more than once but under ten times. The chain combines TRBV7-2 with TRBJ1-3; TRBD1 aligns across 9 bases. The CDR3 contains 14 residues. V shed 6 bases and J 2 bases; nucleotides not matched to a gene: 2. Germline V gives CDR1 SGHTA, CDR2 FQGNSA. The CDR3 sequence is CASSRTGAGNTIYF. The CDR3 DNA reads TGTGCCAGCAGTCGGACAGGGGCTGGAAACACCATATATTTT.

Worth noting for this clone: At one boundary the junction diverges from the germline segment, which might be a read error. The rearrangement links TRBV27 to TRBJ2-7; 7 nucleotides line up with TRBD1. The CDR3 length is 10 residues. Germline CDR1 is MNHEY and CDR2 is SMNVEV (reference sequence). The CDR3 region is CASSLRDRNF. The CDR3 DNA follows: TGTGCCAGCAGCCTCCGGGACAGAAACTTC.

V gene TRBV5-1 combines with J gene TRBJ1-1; tentatively, D is TRBD1 (5 bases). Germline V gene lookup returns CDR1 SGHRS and CDR2 YFSETQ. The CDR3 has 14 amino acids. V lost 4 bases and J 0 bases, leaving 10 bases between the germline ends. The CDR3 reads CASSPGGLNTEAFF. The CDR3 bases are TGCGCCAGCAGCCCCGGGGGATTGAACACTGAAGCTTTCTTT. Full variable domain (missing parts from reference TRBV5-1 and TRBJ1-1): KAGVTQTPRYLIKTRGQQVTLSCSPISGHRSVSWYQQTPGQGLQFLFEYFSETQRNKGNFPGRFSGRQFSNSRSEMNVSTLELGDSALYLCASSPGGLNTEAFFGQGTRLTVV.

V and J are TRBV24-1 and TRBJ1-5, with 9 bases that match TRBD1. This CDR3 is 13 amino acids long. Germline-derived CDR1 and CDR2 are KGHDR and SFDVKD. The junction had 6 bases not matched to a gene; V was cut back by 7 bases and J by 9 bases. The DNA for the CDR3 is TGTGCCACCAGACAGGGGGCCGGGGGGCCCCAGCATTTT. It specifies CATRQGAGGPQHF.

This clone showed up just a few times. The chain has TRBV5-4 and TRBJ1-2, with D maybe TRBD1 (6 bases). V was trimmed by 0 bases and J by 7 bases, leaving 7 bases between them. CDR3 size: 12 residues. The germline CDR1 and CDR2 sequences are SGHNT and YYREEE (reference sequence). This CDR3 is CASSLVGAGYTF. CDR3 nucleotide sequence: TGTGCCAGCAGCTTGGTGGGGGCTGGCTACACCTTC.

The count of this clone is one. The chain carries TRBV3-1 (or the pseudogene TRBV3-2) and TRBJ2-7; the D is unclear. Germline V gene sequence: CDR1 LGHDT, CDR2 YNNKEL (reference sequence). Trimming cost V 0 bases and J 2 bases, with 8 bases left between them. The CDR3 runs to 14 residues. In DNA form, the CDR3 reads TGTGCCAGCAGCCAAGATTACGACACCTACGAGCAGTACTTC. The encoded protein is CASSQDYDTYEQYF.

The chain is built from TRBV7-9 and TRBJ1-6; perhaps TRBD1 as D (5 bases). The V gene's germline CDR1 is SEHNR and CDR2 FQNEAQ (reference sequence). This CDR3 is built from 13 residues. The V gene lost 2 bases and the J gene lost 11 bases, with 10 bases spanning the gap. In DNA, the CDR3 is TGTGCCAGCAGCTTAACAGGTGGCGCACCCCTCCACTTT. This translates into CASSLTGGAPLHF.

V is TRBV5-3 and J is TRBJ2-7; 9 bases agree with TRBD1. TRBV5-3 is given ORF status, its function remaining uncertain. The length of the CDR3 is 14 residues. Trimming cost V 3 bases and J 5 bases; bases outside gene matches: 6. CDR3 in amino acids: CARSSGQGGHEQYF. The DNA for the CDR3 is TGTGCCAGAAGCTCGGGACAGGGTGGGCACGAGCAGTACTTC.

V is TRBV19 and J is TRBJ2-1; 9 positions agree with TRBD2. V shed 2 bases, J shed 4 bases, and the junction held 6 bases outside the gene matches. Germline loops: CDR1 LNHDA, CDR2 SQIVND (reference sequence). The length of the CDR3 is 16 residues. For the CDR3, the DNA is TGTGCCAGTAGTATACGCGAGGCGGGGGGGTACAATGAGCAGTTCTTC. This encodes CASSIREAGGYNEQFF.

V gene TRBV30 combines with J gene TRBJ2-5, with 9 bases matching TRBD2. This CDR3 has 13 amino acids. The germline V gene has CDR1 GTSNPN and CDR2 SVGIG (reference sequence). Trimming cost V 2 bases and J 5 bases; bases outside gene matches: 3. The CDR3, as DNA: TGTGCCTGGAGTTCTAGCGGGGTGGAGACCCAGTACTTC. It specifies CAWSSSGVETQYF. The full variable domain, rest sourced from reference TRBV30 and TRBJ2-5, is SQTIHQWPATLVQPVGSPLSLECTVEGTSNPNLYWYRQAAGRGLQLLFYSVGIGQISSEVPQNLSASRPQDRQFILSSKKLLLSDSGFYLCAWSSSGVETQYFGPGTRLLVL.

The chain joins TRBV20-1 to TRBJ2-3, with D unresolved. Trimming took 3 bases from V and 0 from J, leaving 16 bases between them. The CDR3 is 16 residues long. Germline V gives CDR1 DFQATT, CDR2 SNEGSKA (reference sequence). This CDR3 is CSASGSGGISTDTQYF. The CDR3 DNA reads TGCAGTGCTAGTGGATCTGGCGGAATAAGCACAGATACGCAGTATTTT.

The chain employs TRBV5-1 and TRBJ1-1; a weak D match, TRBD1 (5 bases). CDR1 is SGHRS and CDR2 is YFSETQ in the germline V gene. This CDR3 spans 14 amino acids. The V end lost 5 bases, the J end lost 4 bases, and 15 bases lay between the germline ends. The CDR3 protein is CASSYTRGSTEAFF. CDR3 coding DNA: TGCGCCAGCAGTTATACCCGGGGGTCCACTGAAGCTTTCTTT.